This TCR beta chain was documented in a study of vaccination effects on CD4 cells after COVID-19. This clone has only a few counts. Its target is not known. After expansion with viral peptide pools in the ViraFEST assay, antigen-specific CD4+ T cells were sequenced. Investigators separated out CD4+ T cells once around 10 days of culture had passed. Negative nucleocapsid antibody tests before and after vaccination confirmed no previous SARS-CoV-2 infection. Assay used: immunoSEQ multiplex PCR; TCRdb lists only in-frame clones, some missing. The data show about 24,000 clones, just under 75% seen once. J gave up 5 bases and V 7 bases, and 7 bases lay outside the gene matches. Germline V CDR1 and CDR2: MNHEY, SVGAGI. This CDR3 contains 14 residues.

Source: CD4+ T cells from PBMCs cultured with SARS-CoV-2 spike peptides, taken before COVID-19 vaccination. The chain combines TRBV6-5 with TRBJ2-3; 9 bases match TRBD1. This receptor was taken from a human donor who received a COVID-19 vaccine. CDR3: CASITGGYLDTQYF. The CDR3 DNA follows: TGTGCCAGCATCACAGGGGGCTATCTAGATACGCAGTATTTT.